The clone carrying this T cell receptor (beta chain) has only a few counts. What it binds is not known. This sample is drawn from a study of cytomegalovirus exposure and HLA in healthy donors. Whole-study context: It was reported in a later analysis that the same platform had been used for the roughly 130 validation repertoires as for the approximately 730 first-cohort repertoires.

Study-level findings and limits: Rare TCR sequences dominated, though some public TCRs recurred in many donors.

CDR3 size: 11 residues. Trimming left V 8 bases short and J 12 bases short, with 16 bases between. The germline V gene encodes CDR1 SEHNR and CDR2 FQNEAQ (reference sequence). Repertoires were generated with immunoSEQ multiplex PCR, while TCRdb's copy carries only in-frame clones and drops some. The table shows 95,000 to 150,000 clones, with more than 75% occurring only once. Donors were drawn from the approximately 110-subject validation cohort, separate from the roughly 700-subject first cohort. The J gene is TRBJ1-1, the V gene TRBV7-9; D remains ambiguous. This receptor was taken from a woman in her twenties or thirties in good health and CMV-seronegative. Material for sequencing was PBMCs. The CDR3 DNA sequence: TGTGCCAGCGCCCTAAGTATTTGGTCTTTCTTT. Translating gives CASALSIWSFF.